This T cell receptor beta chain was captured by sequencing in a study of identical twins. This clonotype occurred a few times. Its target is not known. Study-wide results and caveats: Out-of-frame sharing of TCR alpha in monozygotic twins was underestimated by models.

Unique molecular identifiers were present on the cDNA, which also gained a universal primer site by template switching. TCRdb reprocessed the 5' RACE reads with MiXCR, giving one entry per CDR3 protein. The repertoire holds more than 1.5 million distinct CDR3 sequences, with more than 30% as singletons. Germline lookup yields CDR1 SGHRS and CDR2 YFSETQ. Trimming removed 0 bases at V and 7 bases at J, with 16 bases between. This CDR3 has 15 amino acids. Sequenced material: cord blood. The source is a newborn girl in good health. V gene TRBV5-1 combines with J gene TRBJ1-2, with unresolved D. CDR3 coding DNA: TGCGCCAGCAGCTTGGCCACTCAGCCAGGTGGTGGCTACACCTTC. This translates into CASSLATQPGGGYTF.